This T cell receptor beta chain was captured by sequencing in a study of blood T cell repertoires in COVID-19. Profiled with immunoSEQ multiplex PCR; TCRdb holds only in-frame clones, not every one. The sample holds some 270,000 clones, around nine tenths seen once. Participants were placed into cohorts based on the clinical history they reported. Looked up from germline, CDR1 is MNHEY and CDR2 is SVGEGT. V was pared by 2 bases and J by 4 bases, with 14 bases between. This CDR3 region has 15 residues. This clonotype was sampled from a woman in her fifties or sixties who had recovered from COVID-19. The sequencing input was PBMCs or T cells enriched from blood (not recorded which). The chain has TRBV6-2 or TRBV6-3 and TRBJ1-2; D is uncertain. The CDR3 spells CASSYEGRGSYGYTF. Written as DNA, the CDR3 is TGTGCCAGCAGTTACGAGGGCCGAGGGAGCTATGGCTACACCTTC.